Presented here are 13 T cell receptor beta chains from one specimen sequenced in a study of blood T cell repertoires in COVID-19. Profiling relied on immunoSEQ multiplex PCR, and the TCRdb table lists in-frame clones only, not all of them. In the table there are under 250,000 clones, approximately 77% of which are singletons. The sequenced sample was peripheral blood. The receptor set was obtained from an elderly woman with acute or convalescent COVID-19.

This clone was observed once. This chain joins TRBV9 and TRBJ1-1, with TRBD1 matching over 8 bases. Per the germline V gene, CDR1 is SGDLS and CDR2 is YYNGEE. Losses at the gene ends were 2 bases for V and 10 bases for J; bases not matched to a gene: 10. This CDR3 spans 14 amino acids. CDR3 region: CASSVNQGAGGAFF. The CDR3 bases are TGTGCCAGCAGCGTTAATCAGGGGGCAGGGGGAGCTTTCTTT. The variable domain in full, completed from reference TRBV9 and TRBJ1-1, reads DSGVTQTPKHLITATGQRVTLRCSPRSGDLSVYWYQQSLDQGLQFLIQYYNGEERAKGNILERFSAQQFPDLHSELNLSSLELGDSALYFCASSVNQGAGGAFFGQGTRLTVV.

V gene TRBV10-3 combines with J gene TRBJ2-5; D may be TRBD2 (5 bases). Germline CDR1 reads ENHRY; CDR2 reads SYGVKD. The CDR3 is made up of 13 amino acids. Deletions cut 3 bases from V and 7 bases from J, with 12 bases between. CDR3 in DNA: TGTGCCATCAGTGATGCTAGCCCGGGGACCCAGTACTTC. Protein product: CAISDASPGTQYF.

The J gene is TRBJ1-2, the V gene TRBV18, with TRBD1 matching over 8 bases. Germline V gives CDR1 KGHSH, CDR2 LQKENI. J gave up 8 bases and V 6 bases, and 11 bases lay outside the gene matches. This CDR3 has 14 amino acids. The CDR3 region has the DNA TGTGCCAGCTCTCCCTCGGACAGGGTAAACGGCTACACCTTC. Amino acid sequence: CASSPSDRVNGYTF.

This chain joins TRBV11-2 and TRBJ1-1; D not certain. Germline V gene sequence: CDR1 SGHAT, CDR2 FQNNGV. The CDR3 spans 15 residues. Trimming took off 0 bases at V and 2 bases at J, with 10 bases between the two ends. The CDR3 coding sequence is TGTGCCAGCAGCTTAGATCTAATGAGAAACACTGAAGCTTTCTTT. Translated: CASSLDLMRNTEAFF. Filled out from reference TRBV11-2 and TRBJ1-1, the complete variable domain reads EAGVAQSPRYKIIEKRQSVAFWCNPISGHATLYWYQQILGQGPKLLIQFQNNGVVDDSQLPKDRFSAERLKGVDSTLKIQPAKLEDSAVYLCASSLDLMRNTEAFFGQGTRLTVV.

This clone has a single count. The CDR3 coding sequence is TGTGCCAGCGCCCGAACGGGGGAGCAGTACTTC. This translates into CASARTGEQYF. The gene calls are TRBV27 and TRBJ2-7, with D tentatively TRBD2 (5 bases). Between the trimmed V and J ends, which lost 8 bases and 7 bases, there was a span of 12 bases. The germline V gene encodes CDR1 MNHEY and CDR2 SMNVEV (reference sequence). The CDR3 sequence is 11 residues long.

CDR3 sequence reads: CASSKTANYGYTF. The CDR3 DNA sequence: TGTGCCAGCAGCAAGACAGCTAACTATGGCTACACCTTC. This chain joins TRBV5-4 and TRBJ1-2; TRBD1 might be the D (5 bases). The germline V gene has CDR1 SGHNT and CDR2 YYREEE (reference sequence). The CDR3 sequence is 13 residues long. V dropped 4 bases and J dropped 0 bases, with 7 bases sitting between them.

The J gene is TRBJ2-1, the V gene TRBV10-1, with 7 bases identical to TRBD2. Germline trimming cut 3 bases from V and 7 bases from J; bases unmatched to any gene: 15. The CDR3 totals 17 residues. Germline-derived CDR1 and CDR2 are WNHNN and SYGVQD (reference sequence). CDR3 nucleotide sequence: TGCGCCAGCAGTGACCCATCCCCTCTTGCGGGGGTAAATGAGCAGTTCTTC. Translation: CASSDPSPLAGVNEQFF.

This chain joins TRBV6-5 and TRBJ2-1; weak D call: TRBD1 (6 bases). The CDR3 is 13 residues long. Trimming cost V 6 bases and J 5 bases, with 11 bases left between them. Germline CDR1 reads MNHEY; CDR2 reads SVGAGI. This CDR3 is CASSSSGDNEQFF. For the CDR3, the DNA is TGTGCCAGCAGCTCCTCAGGGGACAATGAGCAGTTCTTC.

V gene TRBV2 combines with J gene TRBJ2-2; 11 bases align to TRBD1. The CDR3 is 15 residues long. From germline, CDR1 is SNHLY and CDR2 FYNNEI. With V trimmed by 7 bases and J by 6 bases, 7 bases remained unmatched. CDR3 residues: CASILDRGQSGELFF. CDR3 sequence (DNA): TGTGCCAGCATATTGGACAGGGGGCAATCCGGGGAGCTGTTTTTT.

This chain joins TRBV27 and TRBJ2-1; TRBD1 might be the D (6 bases). Germline loops: CDR1 MNHEY, CDR2 SMNVEV (reference sequence). CDR3 length: 13 residues. The V end lost 6 bases, the J end lost 7 bases, and 13 bases lay between the germline ends. The CDR3 spells CASRIQGSNEQFF. The CDR3 DNA sequence: TGTGCCAGCAGGATACAGGGTTCGAATGAGCAGTTCTTC.

Comment on this clone: The sample contains more than one DNA sequence encoding this CDR3. The gene calls are TRBV3-1 (or the pseudogene TRBV3-2) and TRBJ1-1; tentative D call: TRBD1 (5 bases). Trimming left V 2 bases short and J 3 bases short, with 7 bases between. The CDR3 runs 13 residues. CDR1 and CDR2 from the germline V gene are LGHDT and YNNKEL (reference sequence). Here the CDR3 reads CASSQTGDTEAFF. CDR3 DNA sequence: TGTGCCAGCAGCCAAACGGGGGACACTGAAGCTTTCTTT.

The chain recombines TRBV6-5 with TRBJ2-2, with D perhaps matching TRBD1 (6 bases). Between the trimmed V and J ends, which lost 6 bases and 3 bases, there was a span of 14 bases. The V gene's germline CDR1 is MNHEY and CDR2 SVGAGI. CDR3 length equals 15 residues. DNA for the CDR3: TGTGCCAGCAGCGACCAGGGGCCCGACACCGGGGAGCTGTTTTTT. Its protein is CASSDQGPDTGELFF.

The chain carries TRBV6-6 and TRBJ1-2; D remains unclear. The germline CDR1 and CDR2 sequences are MNHNY and SVGAGI (reference sequence). This CDR3 contains 15 residues. The ends were cut back, 2 bases at V and 0 bases at J, with 10 bases in the middle. This chain's CDR3 is CASSYGGRANYGYTF. The CDR3 nucleotides are TGTGCCAGCAGTTACGGTGGCCGTGCTAACTATGGCTACACCTTC.